The clone carrying this TCR beta chain occurred many times. RNA transcripts yielded amplified TCR beta CDR3 regions. RT-PCR with HTBI primers came first, then second-round multiplex PCR. Using its own MiXCR run on the multiplex PCR reads, TCRdb lists one record per CDR3 protein. The sample has around 1,200,000 distinct CDR3 sequences; approximately 35% are singletons. This sample is part of a study of Graves' ophthalmopathy and Graves' hyperthyroidism. As for the study in general: Absence of ophthalmopathy within 18 months of follow-up defined stable hyperthyroidism.

The CDR3 totals 13 residues. Per germline, CDR1 MNHEY and CDR2 SVGAGI. Trimming removed 5 bases from V and 3 bases from J, with 11 bases in between. V is TRBV6-5 and J is TRBJ2-7; unclear D gene. This sequence was found in an adult man with Graves' hyperthyroidism. The sample was peripheral blood or thyroid tissue (not recorded which). The CDR3 loop is CASSEARGYEQYF. In nucleotides, the CDR3 is TGTGCCAGCAGTGAAGCACGAGGCTACGAGCAGTACTTC.